This T cell receptor beta chain was identified during a study of blood T cell repertoires in COVID-19 (TCRdb year 2020). Regarding the research as a whole: Samples from collaborators originated in the United States, Italy and Spain and spanned both the acute and convalescent phases of COVID-19. The material from the prospective study consisted of cDNA or gDNA derived from T cells, B-cell-depleted T cells, or PBMCs. Deeply sampled blood TCRbeta repertoires from subjects exposed to, actively infected with, or recovered from COVID-19 were included in the dataset. A freely available public database, intended as a resource for researchers studying the immune response to SARS-CoV-2, is where the repertoires were released. The samples were drawn from the first 160 participants of the ongoing ImmuneRACE study and from 950 to 1,500 subjects provided by 6 global collaborators. The sample metadata nearly always contained a de-identified subject ID, COVID-19 status, age in years and sex. Where HLA class I and class II types were available, the types were taken from metadata supplied by the sample provider, not from assay-based typing. The full study reports these points: Clinical and demographic metadata were provided uncurated, with the amount varying by source and participant.

Each collaborating institution followed its own protocols to collect whole blood in K2EDTA tubes. Collaborator samples were shipped for TCRbeta analysis as frozen whole blood, isolated PBMCs, or DNA extracted from either sample type. V is pared back by 1 base and J by 4 bases, with 13 bases lying between the germline termini. Reading the germline V gene gives CDR1 ENHRY and CDR2 SYGVKD. There are 15 amino acids in the CDR3, from cysteine to phenylalanine inclusive. Only the CDR3 region is kept as DNA, spanning 45 bases read in frame from base 1. TCRbeta CDR3 regions were amplified from genomic DNA using the immunoSEQ Assay, a bias-controlled multiplex PCR. Under the source paper's analysis protocol: The number of nucleated cells in each sample was estimated from the amplification of reference gene primers within the assay. To quantify the absolute abundance of each unique TCRbeta CDR3 rearrangement, sequence reads were collapsed and filtered. For each sample, productive Simpson clonality was calculated as the square root of Simpson's diversity index over productive rearrangements. As stored in TCRdb, this immuneACCESS dataset retains in-frame rearrangements with V and J assigned. A fraction of the clones does not appear; measured against another copy, unresolved V genes explain less than half of the discrepancy, and the remainder lacks a known reason. Clone size and V and J calls were adopted from that table, with D and trimming inferred from the DNA. This sample lists 55,000 to 65,000 clones; about nine tenths were detected once. The ten largest clones represent 10% of the sample.

Regarding this clone: Which antigen it targets is not known. Base qualities are not provided; no much larger clone lies one nucleotide away.

The sequence is built from TRBV10-3 and TRBJ1-2; matching of 5 bases hints at TRBD1 as the D gene. This clonotype was obtained from a human donor with acute or convalescent COVID-19. The donor label of this sample is uncertain. The sample was peripheral blood. The DNA sequence is given as TGTGCCATCAGTGAGTTAGGGGCGGTGGGCTATGGCTACACCTTC. This sequence encodes CAISELGAVGYGYTF.